The 27 T cell receptor beta chains reported below all come from one sample, sequenced in a study of blood T cell repertoires in COVID-19. Only in-frame clones appear in the TCRdb table, and some are missing; sequencing was by immunoSEQ multiplex PCR. The sample gives 200,000 to 250,000 clones, roughly 80% of which show up once; 3.6% is in the top ten. The sample was PBMCs or T cells enriched from blood (not recorded which). The receptors shown here come from a woman aged 40 to 49 who had been exposed to COVID-19.

The gene calls are TRBV24-1 and TRBJ2-7; 8 bases match TRBD2. The junction had 5 bases not matched to a gene; V was cut back by 5 bases and J by 6 bases. This CDR3 is built from 13 residues. Germline V lookup: CDR1 KGHDR, CDR2 SFDVKD. CDR3 DNA: TGTGCCACCAGTGCCGGGGGGGGGCGCGAGCAGTACTTC. Its translation is CATSAGGGREQYF.

This clone was seen a handful of times. The chain is built from TRBV13 and TRBJ1-4; 9 bases are shared with TRBD1. The length of the CDR3 is 17 residues. Germline CDR1 reads PRHDT; CDR2 reads FYEKMQ (reference sequence). Germline trimming cut 4 bases from V and 3 bases from J; bases unmatched to any gene: 9. CDR3 DNA: TGTGCCAGCAGCTCCCGACACCGGGACAGGGCTAATGAAAAACTGTTTTTT. It codes for CASSSRHRDRANEKLFF. The full variable domain, its missing parts supplied by reference TRBV13 and TRBJ1-4, is AAGVIQSPRHLIKEKRETATLKCYPIPRHDTVYWYQQGPGQDPQFLISFYEKMQSDKGSIPDRFSAQQFSDYHSELNMSSLELGDSALYFCASSSRHRDRANEKLFFGSGTQLSVL.

The chain employs TRBV7-2 and TRBJ1-2, with no clear D. The CDR3 is 12 amino acids. V shed 4 bases and J shed 3 bases, with 6 bases lying between them. CDR1 is SGHTA and CDR2 is FQGNSA in the germline V gene. CDR3 in amino acids: CASSYSDYGYTF. Written as DNA, the CDR3 is TGTGCCAGCAGCTACTCTGACTATGGCTACACCTTC.

The chain has TRBV24-1 and TRBJ2-5, with 11 bases lining up with TRBD2. V was clipped by 5 bases and J by 5 bases; unmatched bases: 3. This CDR3 has 14 residues. CDR1 and CDR2 (germline): KGHDR, SFDVKD. CDR3 in amino acids: CATSVAGGVETQYF. Here the CDR3 DNA reads TGTGCCACCAGTGTAGCGGGAGGGGTGGAGACCCAGTACTTC.

In this sample, this clone turned up a few times. The rearrangement uses TRBV9 and TRBJ2-1; possible D gene TRBD2, 7 bases. From germline, CDR1 is SGDLS and CDR2 YYNGEE. V was pared by 0 bases and J by 2 bases, with 15 bases between. This CDR3 comprises 17 residues. The CDR3 coding sequence is TGTGCCAGCAGCGTAGTAGGAGGGGGGGCCCCCTACAATGAGCAGTTCTTC. Translated: CASSVVGGGAPYNEQFF. Drawing the rest from reference TRBV9 and TRBJ2-1, the complete variable domain is DSGVTQTPKHLITATGQRVTLRCSPRSGDLSVYWYQQSLDQGLQFLIQYYNGEERAKGNILERFSAQQFPDLHSELNLSSLELGDSALYFCASSVVGGGAPYNEQFFGPGTRLTVL.

V usage is TRBV4-1 and J usage is TRBJ2-3, with D maybe TRBD2 (5 bases). This CDR3 spans 14 amino acids. Trimming took off 4 bases at V and 6 bases at J, with 14 bases between the two ends. Germline assignment: CDR1 MGHRA and CDR2 YSYEKL. In nucleotides, the CDR3 is TGCGCCAGCAGCCCAGGCGGGCGGTCGGATACGCAGTATTTT. Encoded protein: CASSPGGRSDTQYF.

The V gene is TRBV29-1, the J gene TRBJ2-7, with TRBD1 matching over 7 bases. CDR1 and CDR2 from the germline V gene are SQVTM and ANQGSEA. The CDR3 is 16 amino acids. The V and J ends lost 5 bases and 0 bases, in that order; junction bases with no gene match: 13. In DNA, the CDR3 is TGCAGCGTTCAGAAGTTGGGTGGGACAGACTCCTACGAGCAGTACTTC. Translation gives CSVQKLGGTDSYEQYF.

The rearrangement links TRBV27 to TRBJ1-5, with 7 bases identical to TRBD1. The V gene end was trimmed by 5 bases and the J gene end by 1 base; junction bases not matched to a gene: 8. CDR3 size: 16 residues. Germline V gene data show CDR1 as MNHEY and CDR2 as SMNVEV (reference sequence). The CDR3 reads CASSDQVQGSNQPQHF. The CDR3 coding sequence is TGTGCCAGCAGTGATCAGGTACAGGGGAGCAATCAGCCCCAGCATTTT.

The chain has TRBV7-2 and TRBJ1-2, with D perhaps TRBD1 (5 bases). Trimming took 0 bases from V and 3 from J, leaving 11 bases between them. The length of the CDR3 is 15 residues. The germline V gene has CDR1 SGHTA and CDR2 FQGNSA. The CDR3 DNA is TGTGCCAGCAGCTTAGCACAGGCAATATACTATGGCTACACCTTC. Its translation: CASSLAQAIYYGYTF.

This chain links TRBV10-3 with TRBJ1-1; TRBD1 is a possible D gene (6 bases). Germline V lookup: CDR1 ENHRY, CDR2 SYGVKD. The CDR3 has 13 amino acids. The germline V and J ends were trimmed by 10 bases and 2 bases, with 14 bases remaining between them. CDR3 loop: CATHRELNTEAFF. CDR3 nucleotide sequence: TGTGCCACACACAGGGAGCTCAACACTGAAGCTTTCTTT.

The V call is TRBV29-1, the J call TRBJ2-3; tentatively, D is TRBD1 (6 bases). CDR1 is SQVTM and CDR2 is ANQGSEA in the germline V gene. There are 13 residues in the CDR3. Trimming took 7 bases from V and 8 from J, leaving 19 bases between them. CDR3 sequence: CSGEDRTQGTQYF. In DNA, the CDR3 is TGCAGCGGGGAAGACAGAACACAGGGTACGCAGTATTTT.

This clone was recorded at least ten times. The gene calls are TRBV10-3 and TRBJ2-1, with TRBD1 identical over 9 bases. The germline gives CDR1 ENHRY, CDR2 SYGVKD. This CDR3 has 16 amino acids. V lost 3 bases and J lost 8; bases outside the gene matches: 11. The CDR3 DNA is TGTGCCATCAGTGACCCAAACAGGGGGCTAGGAGATGAGCAGTTCTTC. It encodes CAISDPNRGLGDEQFF.

CDR3 coding DNA: TGTGCCCTCAAAGAGACTGATACTAATGAAAAACTGTTTTTT. Encoded protein: CALKETDTNEKLFF. V gene TRBV2 combines with J gene TRBJ1-4; D is uncertain. This CDR3 is built from 14 residues. The V end lost 11 bases, the J end lost 2 bases, and 15 bases lay between the germline ends. Germline CDR1 SNHLY, CDR2 FYNNEI.

V usage is TRBV2 and J usage is TRBJ2-2; 7 bases line up with TRBD1. CDR1 is SNHLY and CDR2 is FYNNEI in the germline V gene. J was trimmed by 4 bases and V by 0 bases; bases with no gene match: 2. The CDR3 covers 15 residues. The CDR3 here is CASSEARGPTGELFF. The CDR3, as DNA: TGTGCCAGCAGTGAAGCGAGGGGGCCCACCGGGGAGCTGTTTTTT.

This chain joins TRBV5-1 and TRBJ2-1, with 14 bases matching TRBD2. There are 16 residues in the CDR3. In germline, CDR1 is SGHRS, CDR2 YFSETQ. With V trimmed by 0 bases and J by 4 bases, 0 bases remained unmatched. CDR3 coding DNA: TGCGCCAGCAGCTTGGGACTAGCGGGGGGGTACAATGAGCAGTTCTTC. As protein: CASSLGLAGGYNEQFF.

This chain joins TRBV29-1 and TRBJ1-1; D ambiguous. The CDR3 loop spans 13 amino acids. Deletions cut 4 bases from V and 6 bases from J, with 15 bases between. The V gene's germline CDR1 is SQVTM and CDR2 ANQGSEA. CDR3 nucleotide sequence: TGCAGCGTTGGGTTTGGCCATAATCCTGAAGCTTTCTTT. Its protein is CSVGFGHNPEAFF.

This chain uses TRBV5-1 with TRBJ2-2; TRBD2 agrees at 9 bases. The germline V gene encodes CDR1 SGHRS and CDR2 YFSETQ. With V trimmed by 3 bases and J by 7 bases, 10 bases remained unmatched. The CDR3 sequence is 16 residues long. CDR3: CASSSTAGGQSGELFF. The CDR3 nucleotides read TGCGCCAGCAGCTCCACCGCGGGGGGGCAAAGCGGGGAGCTGTTTTTT.

V gene TRBV3-1 (or the pseudogene TRBV3-2) combines with J gene TRBJ1-1; 12 bases map to TRBD1. CDR1 and CDR2 (germline): LGHDT, YNNKEL (reference sequence). The CDR3 loop spans 17 amino acids. Trimming took 4 bases from V and 4 from J; bases not matched to a gene: 10. CDR3 nucleotides: TGTGCCAGCAGCCCCCGGGACAGGGGGCTGTCGGCCACTGAAGCTTTCTTT. Amino acids: CASSPRDRGLSATEAFF.

CDR3 protein: CASRGQGLTYEQYF. In nucleotides, the CDR3 is TGTGCCAGCAGGGGACAGGGGTTAACCTACGAGCAGTACTTC. The chain recombines TRBV27 with TRBJ2-7, with TRBD1 identical over 10 bases. From germline, CDR1 is MNHEY and CDR2 SMNVEV (reference sequence). J lost 2 bases, V lost 6 bases, and 4 bases had no gene match. The CDR3 is 14 amino acids.

V and J are TRBV5-6 and TRBJ1-2; D possibly corresponds to TRBD1 (5 bases). The CDR3 has 16 residues. V was clipped by 4 bases and J by 4 bases, with 20 bases between them. CDR1 and CDR2 (germline): SGHDT, YYEEEE. Written as DNA, the CDR3 is TGTGCCAGCAGCCCGGGAGGGACTCTGACCCCCTATGGCTACACCTTC. The encoded protein is CASSPGGTLTPYGYTF.

This clone was detected only a few times. The chain uses TRBV7-2 and TRBJ1-5; weak D call: TRBD1 (6 bases). V shed 2 bases and J shed 6 bases, with 8 bases lying between them. The CDR3 covers 13 residues. Germline loops: CDR1 SGHTA, CDR2 FQGNSA. The CDR3 coding sequence is TGTGCCAGCAGCTTAAACAGGGTTCAGCCCCAGCATTTT. Its translation: CASSLNRVQPQHF.

The chain is built from TRBV6-5 and TRBJ1-5, with TRBD1 identical over 7 bases. Germline CDR1 MNHEY, CDR2 SVGAGI. This CDR3 region has 15 residues. Trimming took 5 bases from V and 3 from J; bases not matched to a gene: 7. The CDR3 here is CASSRGTVNNQPQHF. CDR3 bases: TGTGCCAGCAGTAGAGGGACAGTCAACAATCAGCCCCAGCATTTT.

The rearrangement links TRBV6-1 to TRBJ1-6; D uncertain. Germline lookup yields CDR1 MNHNS and CDR2 SASEGT. The germline V and J ends were trimmed by 2 bases and 4 bases, with 6 bases remaining between them. CDR3 length equals 14 residues. Here the CDR3 reads CASSETEYNSPLHF. The DNA of the CDR3 is TGTGCCAGCAGTGAAACTGAGTATAATTCACCCCTCCACTTT.

The V and J genes are TRBV12-5 and TRBJ1-5, with 7 bases identical to TRBD1. The germline gives CDR1 LGHNT, CDR2 FRNRAP. V lost 3 bases, J lost 0 bases, and 8 bases stayed unmatched. The CDR3 is made up of 17 amino acids. The CDR3 DNA follows: TGTGCTAGTGGTTTTATTGCAGGACAGGATAGCAATCAGCCCCAGCATTTT. Translated: CASGFIAGQDSNQPQHF.

V and J are TRBV9 and TRBJ2-7, with TRBD1 identical over 7 bases. CDR3 length equals 13 residues. V dropped 8 bases and J dropped 0; count of bases not matched to a gene: 5. The V gene's germline CDR1 is SGDLS and CDR2 YYNGEE. The CDR3 loop reads CARSTGLSYEQYF. The CDR3 DNA reads as TGTGCCAGATCGACAGGGCTCTCCTACGAGCAGTACTTC.

V is TRBV3-1 (or the pseudogene TRBV3-2) and J is TRBJ1-5; D is ambiguous. This CDR3 has 13 amino acids. Germline CDR1 is LGHDT and CDR2 is YNNKEL (reference sequence). The V gene lost 4 bases and the J gene lost 6 bases, with 10 bases spanning the gap. CDR3 amino acids: CASSPSGSQPQHF. For the CDR3, the DNA is TGTGCCAGCAGCCCCTCCGGGAGTCAGCCCCAGCATTTT.

This chain joins TRBV7-9 and TRBJ1-1; D might be TRBD1 (6 bases). The CDR3 runs 15 residues. The V and J ends lost 1 base and 3 bases respectively, with 12 bases between them. The germline gives CDR1 SEHNR, CDR2 FQNEAQ (reference sequence). Here the CDR3 reads CASSLGGGRDTEAFF. CDR3 sequence (DNA): TGTGCCAGCAGCTTAGGCGGGGGGCGGGACACTGAAGCTTTCTTT. Full variable domain (remainder filled in from reference TRBV7-9 and TRBJ1-1): DTGVSQNPRHKITKRGQNVTFRCDPISEHNRLYWYRQTLGQGPEFLTYFQNEAQLEKSRLLSDRFSAERPKGSFSTLEIQRTEQGDSAMYLCASSLGGGRDTEAFFGQGTRLTVV.